These 7 T cell receptor beta chains share one sample of origin, sequenced in a study of human T cells and chemical hapten exposure. Time point here: patch test 2, 6 weeks after DPC sensitization. Documented treatment: therapeutic diphenylcyclopropenone sensitization with weekly scalp DPC. MiXCR, run by TCRdb on the RACE reads, gives a single entry per CDR3 protein. This table has 25,000 to 30,000 distinct CDR3 sequences, 7.5% to 10% appearing once. Sequences were derived from whole blood, sampled in connection with sensitization to the hapten diphenylcyclopropenone (DPC). The receptor set was obtained from a man aged 30 to 45 with alopecia areata. Some clones in this sample may be carry-over from other donors' samples.

V usage is TRBV7-3 and J usage is TRBJ1-1; TRBD1 aligns across 8 bases. V lost 3 bases, J lost 4 bases, and 1 base stayed unmatched. Germline values: CDR1 SGHTA, CDR2 FQGTGA. CDR3 size: 13 residues. In DNA form, the CDR3 reads TGTGCCAGCAGCTTCGGACAGGGCACTGAAGCTTTCTTT. The encoded protein is CASSFGQGTEAFF.

This clonotype was observed many times. This rearrangement joins TRBV6-1 to TRBJ1-1; D is unclear. Trimming left V 3 bases short and J 1 base short, with 12 bases between. Germline loops: CDR1 MNHNS, CDR2 SASEGT. This CDR3 spans 15 amino acids. CDR3 in DNA: TGTGCCAGCAGTGATGGGAGGGCCCGGAACACTGAAGCTTTCTTT. Protein product: CASSDGRARNTEAFF.

This clonotype was observed a few times. This chain connects TRBV11-2 to TRBJ2-5; 7 bases map to TRBD1. Germline loops: CDR1 SGHAT, CDR2 FQNNGV. With V trimmed by 5 bases and J by 1 base, 10 bases remained unmatched. The CDR3 covers 16 residues. The CDR3 nucleotides are TGTGCCAGCAGCCGTCAAGGGGGCTTCCCCCAAGAGACCCAGTACTTC. Its translation is CASSRQGGFPQETQYF.

The genes are TRBV12-3 or TRBV12-4 and TRBJ1-1; D gene unclear. The CDR3 extends over 11 amino acids. V was trimmed by 1 base and J by 9 bases, leaving 6 bases between them. CDR3 amino acids: CASSLVGKAFF. Written as DNA, the CDR3 is TGTGCCAGCAGTTTAGTAGGGAAAGCTTTCTTT.

This rearrangement joins TRBV9 to TRBJ2-5; D gene ambiguous. The CDR3 runs 13 residues. The V gene's germline CDR1 is SGDLS and CDR2 YYNGEE. The V gene lost 2 bases and the J gene lost 2 bases, with 7 bases spanning the gap. The CDR3 loop is CASSVSTQETQYF. DNA for the CDR3: TGTGCCAGCAGCGTCAGCACTCAAGAGACCCAGTACTTC. The full variable domain, rest sourced from reference TRBV9 and TRBJ2-5, is DSGVTQTPKHLITATGQRVTLRCSPRSGDLSVYWYQQSLDQGLQFLIQYYNGEERAKGNILERFSAQQFPDLHSELNLSSLELGDSALYFCASSVSTQETQYFGPGTRLLVL.

This chain connects TRBV18 to TRBJ1-1; D unresolved. The CDR3 has 12 residues. V shed 2 bases and J shed 5 bases, with 6 bases lying between them. Looked up from germline, CDR1 is KGHSH and CDR2 is LQKENI. This CDR3 is CASSPTTTEAFF. CDR3 coding DNA: TGTGCCAGCTCACCAACAACAACTGAAGCTTTCTTT.

At least ten counts were recorded for this clonotype. The V gene is TRBV29-1, the J gene TRBJ2-3; D may be TRBD2 (6 bases). Germline values: CDR1 SQVTM, CDR2 ANQGSEA. There are 10 residues in the CDR3. Between the trimmed V and J ends, which lost 7 bases and 5 bases, there was a span of 7 bases. The CDR3 sequence: CSGGEDTQYF. The DNA for the CDR3 is TGCAGCGGGGGGGAAGATACGCAGTATTTT.